The 14 T cell receptor beta chains given below trace back to one sample, sequenced in a study of PD-1 blockade in mismatch repair-deficient tumors. Libraries were prepared by immunoSEQ multiplex PCR; TCRdb keeps only in-frame clonotypes and omits some of them. The sample contains 39,000 or so clones, roughly 88% of which appear only once. Sequences were derived from PBMCs, sampled roughly 40 weeks after starting pembrolizumab. Receptors were obtained from an adult with mismatch repair-deficient cancer.

V and J are TRBV5-1 and TRBJ1-3; no firm D call. Germline-derived CDR1 and CDR2 are SGHRS and YFSETQ. CDR3 length: 14 amino acids. Trimming took off 1 base at V and 6 bases at J, with 11 bases between the two ends. The CDR3 protein is CASSLNVGENTIYF. The CDR3 DNA reads TGCGCCAGCAGCTTGAATGTGGGAGAAAACACCATATATTTT.

The chain has TRBV9 and TRBJ1-1; 9 bases are shared with TRBD1. CDR3 length: 15 amino acids. V dropped 4 bases and J dropped 4; count of bases not matched to a gene: 8. Germline V gene lookup returns CDR1 SGDLS and CDR2 YYNGEE. The CDR3 nucleotides read TGTGCCAGCAGCCCCACACAGGGGGCGTTCACTGAAGCTTTCTTT. Translated: CASSPTQGAFTEAFF.

The chain uses TRBV4-1 and TRBJ1-5, with D maybe TRBD1 (5 bases). The CDR3 has 15 residues. With 0 bases removed from V and 5 bases from J, the gap between germline ends came to 11 bases. CDR1 is MGHRA and CDR2 is YSYEKL in the germline V gene. The DNA for the CDR3 is TGCGCCAGCAGCCAAGATGGGGACTTGGATCAGCCCCAGCATTTT. Residues: CASSQDGDLDQPQHF.

The chain is built from TRBV18 and TRBJ2-2; 9 nucleotides match TRBD1. There are 16 residues in the CDR3. CDR1 and CDR2 from the germline V gene are KGHSH and LQKENI. J gave up 6 bases and V 3 bases, and 8 bases lay outside the gene matches. CDR3 DNA sequence: TGTGCCAGCTCACCGCGGACAGGGGTAGAAGCCGGGGAGCTGTTTTTT. Its translation: CASSPRTGVEAGELFF.

The chain uses TRBV9 and TRBJ2-1, with TRBD2 matching over 12 bases. V gave up 5 bases and J gave up 6 bases; unmatched junction bases: 9. Looked up from germline, CDR1 is SGDLS and CDR2 is YYNGEE. The CDR3 loop spans 16 amino acids. CDR3: CASSRLAGGPGNEQFF. The CDR3 DNA follows: TGTGCCAGCAGTAGGCTAGCGGGAGGGCCCGGCAATGAGCAGTTCTTC.

This clone was seen only once. The chain is built from TRBV5-1 and TRBJ2-5; maybe TRBD2 (6 bases). The CDR3 is made up of 14 amino acids. The V end lost 7 bases, the J end lost 5 bases, and 18 bases lay between the germline ends. Germline-derived CDR1 and CDR2 are SGHRS and YFSETQ. The CDR3 is CASLDQAAGETQYF. CDR3 DNA: TGCGCCAGCCTGGACCAAGCGGCGGGGGAGACCCAGTACTTC. The variable domain in full, with the rest retrieved from reference TRBV5-1 and TRBJ2-5, is KAGVTQTPRYLIKTRGQQVTLSCSPISGHRSVSWYQQTPGQGLQFLFEYFSETQRNKGNFPGRFSGRQFSNSRSEMNVSTLELGDSALYLCASLDQAAGETQYFGPGTRLLVL.

J is TRBJ2-5 and V is TRBV5-1; D perhaps matches TRBD2 (5 bases). The CDR3 length is 15 residues. Trimming removed 0 bases at V and 4 bases at J, with 13 bases between. CDR1 and CDR2 (germline): SGHRS, YFSETQ. The CDR3 here is CASSLGRAAGETQYF. For the CDR3, the DNA is TGCGCCAGCAGCTTGGGAAGGGCCGCGGGAGAGACCCAGTACTTC.

The V gene is TRBV5-1, the J gene TRBJ2-5; 7 bases are shared with TRBD1. Germline V CDR1 and CDR2: SGHRS, YFSETQ. Unmatched junction bases numbered 6, after V lost 0 bases and J lost 1 base. The CDR3 runs to 16 residues. The CDR3 DNA reads TGCGCCAGCAGCTTGGGATCGAACAGGGGCCAAGAGACCCAGTACTTC. Translated, it gives CASSLGSNRGQETQYF.

The chain carries TRBV7-2 and TRBJ2-2, with 9 bases identical to TRBD1. The CDR3 contains 18 residues. Germline V gene data show CDR1 as SGHTA and CDR2 as FQGNSA. V shed 10 bases, J shed 4 bases, and the junction held 19 bases outside the gene matches. DNA of the CDR3: TGTGCCACCGCATTGCGCGGGACAGGGCGTTTAGGCACCGGGGAGCTGTTTTTT. This translates into CATALRGTGRLGTGELFF.

J is TRBJ1-1 and V is TRBV2; 9 positions match TRBD1. This CDR3 is 15 amino acids long. From germline, CDR1 is SNHLY and CDR2 FYNNEI. Unmatched junction bases numbered 9, after V lost 6 bases and J lost 4 bases. The CDR3 sequence: CASRPGQGLFTEAFF. CDR3 DNA: TGTGCCAGCAGACCCGGACAGGGGTTGTTCACTGAAGCTTTCTTT.

This chain links TRBV4-1 with TRBJ2-1, with TRBD2 matching over 8 bases. V shed 3 bases, J shed 9 bases, and the junction held 13 bases outside the gene matches. The CDR3 is 16 amino acids. The germline V gene encodes CDR1 MGHRA and CDR2 YSYEKL. The chain's CDR3 is CASSQTSEQRRVEQFF. DNA of the CDR3: TGCGCCAGCAGCCAGACTAGCGAGCAACGCCGCGTTGAGCAGTTCTTC.

V usage is TRBV19 and J usage is TRBJ1-5; D is possibly TRBD1 (6 bases). Deletions cut 5 bases from V and 1 base from J, with 12 bases between. Looked up from germline, CDR1 is LNHDA and CDR2 is SQIVND (reference sequence). The CDR3 spans 15 residues. CDR3 loop: CASSLWTVSNQPQHF. The CDR3 region has the DNA TGTGCCAGTAGTCTGTGGACAGTAAGCAATCAGCCCCAGCATTTT.

The V call is TRBV7-2, the J call TRBJ1-1, with D hard to call. Germline CDR1 SGHTA, CDR2 FQGNSA. Trimming pared 6 bases from V and 1 base from J, leaving 12 bases between. The CDR3 runs to 14 residues. The CDR3 coding sequence is TGTGCCAGCAGGAACAGCCTACAGAACACTGAAGCTTTCTTT. Residues: CASRNSLQNTEAFF. The full variable domain, completed using reference TRBV7-2 and TRBJ1-1, is GAGVSQSPSNKVTEKGKDVELRCDPISGHTALYWYRQSLGQGLEFLIYFQGNSAPDKSGLPSDRFSAERTGGSVSTLTIQRTQQEDSAVYLCASRNSLQNTEAFFGQGTRLTVV.

The CDR3 sequence: CASSFQGQGETQYF. CDR3 nucleotide sequence: TGCGCCAGCAGCTTCCAGGGACAGGGCGAGACCCAGTACTTC. The chain uses TRBV5-1 and TRBJ2-5, with TRBD1 identical over 9 bases. Looked up from germline, CDR1 is SGHRS and CDR2 is YFSETQ. The junction had 4 bases not matched to a gene; V was cut back by 2 bases and J by 5 bases. The CDR3 loop spans 14 amino acids.